These 7 T cell receptor beta chains were sequenced from one sample in a study of OX40 agonist ivuxolimab in advanced cancers. The table came from immunoSEQ multiplex PCR; TCRdb's copy has only in-frame clones and leaves some out. The table records more than 55,000 clones, approximately 88% of them present only once. Source: CD4+ or CD8+ T cells sorted from blood, taken in a trial of the OX40 agonist ivuxolimab. Receptors originate from an adult with an advanced solid tumor such as melanoma, head and neck, liver or kidney cancer.

This clone was detected once. J is TRBJ1-2 and V is TRBV28, with D possibly TRBD1 on 5 matching bases. Germline CDR1 is MDHEN and CDR2 is SYDVKM. The CDR3 runs to 13 residues. Trimming stripped 6 bases from V and 8 bases from J, with 16 bases between. Here the CDR3 DNA reads TGTGCCAGCAGAAACCTCGGGGGATTGGGCTACACCTTC. Residues: CASRNLGGLGYTF.

The chain links TRBV4-3 to TRBJ1-4, with TRBD1 identical over 9 bases. Germline CDR1 LGHNA, CDR2 YSLEER. The CDR3 runs 15 residues. V gave up 0 bases and J gave up 5 bases; unmatched junction bases: 1. CDR3 amino acids: CASSQEGQGNEKLFF. The CDR3 DNA is TGCGCCAGCAGCCAAGAAGGACAGGGGAATGAAAAACTGTTTTTT.

Only a few counts were recorded for this clone. J is TRBJ1-2 and V is TRBV19; maybe TRBD1 (6 bases). The germline V and J ends were trimmed by 6 bases and 2 bases, with 10 bases remaining between them. Germline V CDR1 and CDR2: LNHDA, SQIVND (reference sequence). The CDR3 sequence is 13 residues long. CDR3 loop: CASRLGGNYGYTF. CDR3 bases: TGTGCCAGTAGACTCGGGGGCAACTATGGCTACACCTTC.

DNA of the CDR3: TGTGCCAGCAGTCCACAGGGTGTGAGCAATCAGCCCCAGCATTTT. Translation gives CASSPQGVSNQPQHF. The J gene is TRBJ1-5, the V gene TRBV6-4, with D tentatively TRBD1 (6 bases). The CDR3 has 15 amino acids. CDR1 and CDR2 from the germline V gene are MRHNA and SNTAGT. The ends were cut back, 5 bases at V and 1 base at J, with 12 bases in the middle.

This clone has just one count. The CDR3 spells CASSNRGPSTDTQYF. CDR3 DNA sequence: TGCGCCAGCAGTAATCGGGGGCCGAGCACAGATACGCAGTATTTT. V is TRBV10-2 and J is TRBJ2-3; D possibly uses TRBD1 or TRBD2 (6 bases each). The V gene lost 5 bases and the J gene lost 0 bases, with 12 bases spanning the gap. The germline V gene has CDR1 WSHSY and CDR2 SAAADI. This CDR3 region has 15 residues.

The rearrangement uses TRBV28 and TRBJ1-1; 10 bases line up with TRBD1. The germline CDR1 and CDR2 sequences are MDHEN and SYDVKM. The CDR3 runs 17 residues. The junction had 10 bases not matched to a gene; V was cut back by 5 bases and J by 1 base. CDR3 DNA: TGTGCCAGCAGTGCGATCGGGACAGGGGTGGGGAACACTGAAGCTTTCTTT. Translated, it gives CASSAIGTGVGNTEAFF.

The genes are TRBV30 and TRBJ2-1; TRBD2 matches at 11 bases. This CDR3 region has 16 residues. V trimming: 0 bases; J trimming: 8 bases; junction bases outside the gene matches: 9. Germline CDR1 reads GTSNPN; CDR2 reads SVGIG (reference sequence). The CDR3 spells CAWSVMRLAGFDEQFF. The CDR3 region has the DNA TGTGCCTGGAGTGTAATGCGACTAGCGGGGTTCGATGAGCAGTTCTTC.